This entry concerns a single TCR beta chain. This clonotype has more than one count but fewer than ten. The specificity of this receptor is unknown. No base quality values were provided; no much bigger clone lies one nucleotide off. Spanning cysteine to phenylalanine, the CDR3 consists of 17 amino acids. Only the CDR3 DNA stays, 51 bases, in frame from base 1. Trimming takes 1 base from V and 5 bases from J, and the germline ends sit 15 bases apart. According to the germline V gene, CDR1 reads MNHEY and CDR2 reads SVGAGI. TCRdb records Illumina NovaSeq 6000 as the sequencer. TCR cDNA was made using 5'RACE template switching, a step that added a universal primer site and unique molecular identifiers. Priming of cDNA synthesis was performed from both the TCR alpha and TCR beta constant segments. Two PCR steps were used to amplify libraries, with sample barcodes and sequencing adapters being added in the second step. Libraries were sequenced on Illumina HiSeq 2500 (2x100 bp) or NovaSeq (2x150 bp). The study's own analysis went as follows. MIGEC handled demultiplexing of reads and collapsing into UMI consensus sequences, while MiXCR performed V(D)J alignment. Clonotypes responding to the vaccine were identified with edgeR on replicate PBMC samples, with the criteria of FDR below 0.01 and a log2 fold change above 5 up to day 15. Each bulk clonotype was labeled CD4 or CD8 based on which sequenced repertoire, CD4 or CD8, contained the clonotype at higher abundance. TCRdb trimmed public reads at Q25 via fastp, called clones via MiXCR and kept in-frame beta chains. Duplicate CDR3 protein sequences are folded into a single record with the most common DNA and genes. TCRdb, rather than the study authors, made the V and J calls. Present in this sample are around 320,000 distinct CDR3 sequences, 8.5% to 10% of which were seen just once. Approximately 3.3% of the sample goes to the ten largest clones.

The data derive from a study of T cells after yellow fever vaccination (dated by TCRdb to between 2018 and 2020). About the investigation overall: The SMART-Seq v4 Ultra Low Input RNA kit was used to prepare libraries from fractions with low cell numbers. To follow T-cell clones before and after primary and booster YFV17D yellow fever vaccination, bulk TCR alpha and beta repertoires were sequenced over time. Bulk PBMC replicates and cell subsets were isolated from blood drawn at multiple timepoints before and after both primary and secondary immunization. Two healthy male donors, one aged 18 to 30 and one aged 30 to 40 years, were included in the cohort.

The study at large found these results: After the booster, most clones that had expanded after primary vaccination were detected again (roughly 96% of CD4 and more than 85% of CD8), suggesting broad maintenance of memory. Compared with the primary T-cell response, the secondary T-cell response was weaker but faster, peaking on day 5 rather than day 15. Only two donors were included in the study, so the extent to which the findings can be generalized is limited. A small fraction of clonotypes appeared in both the CD4 and CD8 compartments, likely as a result of convergent recombination. Because abundant contaminating clonotypes from the bulk population could be contained in FACS-sorted repertoires, computational filtering was required.

The meaning of the sample's treatment or condition label: live attenuated yellow fever vaccine strain. A standard Ficoll-Paque protocol was used to isolate PBMCs from peripheral blood. CD4 and CD8 T-cell fractions were isolated with Dynabeads CD4 and CD8 positive selection kits. TriZol was used to extract RNA from bulk PBMCs, CD4 and CD8 fractions, and dextramer-positive and dextramer-negative fractions. The sequence was obtained from a man younger than 35 who received the YFV17D yellow fever vaccine. Sequencing was performed on CD4+ T cells sorted from PBMCs, taken 5 days after the yellow fever booster vaccination. The rearranged chain carries TRBV6-5 and TRBJ1-6; possibly the D gene is TRBD1, per 5 matching bases. The CDR3 has the sequence CASSYYPPDRDNSPLHF. The DNA sequence is TGTGCCAGCAGTTACTATCCTCCCGACAGAGATAATTCACCCCTCCACTTT.